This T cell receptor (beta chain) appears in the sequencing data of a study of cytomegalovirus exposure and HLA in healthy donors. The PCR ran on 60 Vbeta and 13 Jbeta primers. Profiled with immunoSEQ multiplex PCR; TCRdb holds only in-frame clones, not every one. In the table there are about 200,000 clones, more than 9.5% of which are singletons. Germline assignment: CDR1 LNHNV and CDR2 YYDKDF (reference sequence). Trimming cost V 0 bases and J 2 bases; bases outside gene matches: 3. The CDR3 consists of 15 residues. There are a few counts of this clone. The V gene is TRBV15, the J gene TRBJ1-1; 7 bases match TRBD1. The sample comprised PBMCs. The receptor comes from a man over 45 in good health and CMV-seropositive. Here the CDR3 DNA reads TGTGCCACCAGCAGAGAAGCAGGGGGTAACACTGAAGCTTTCTTT. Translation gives CATSREAGGNTEAFF.